A selection of T cell receptor beta chains follows, all from one sample in a study of T-cell memory formation after mild COVID-19. TCRdb called the 5' RACE reads again in MiXCR, with one record for every CDR3 protein. The data hold more than 250,000 distinct CDR3 sequences, with around 17% observed a single time. Sample: PBMCs or a T cell subset sorted from them (not recorded which). The receptors derive from a man between 18 and 35 years old who had mild COVID-19 (a few samples of this study predate the infection). Cell type and time point are not known. The CDR3 runs from the conserved cysteine through the conserved F or W. Each record gives: D gene, J gene, V gene, clone size, CDR3 protein, CDR3 DNA. D genes are given only for firm matches. Clone size is not always given. Where it is, it says once, few, many or a class for expanded clones.

d_gene: .
j_gene: TRBJ1-1
v_gene: TRBV6-6
abundance: .
CDR3aa: CASSYSWGKALNTEAFF
CDR3nt: TGTGCCAGCAGTTACTCGTGGGGTAAAGCCCTGAACACTGAAGCTTTCTTT

d_gene: TRBD2
j_gene: TRBJ2-2
v_gene: TRBV12-3/TRBV12-4
abundance: many
CDR3aa: CASSALAGDTGELFF
CDR3nt: TGTGCCAGCAGTGCACTAGCGGGGGACACCGGGGAGCTGTTTTTT

d_gene: .
j_gene: TRBJ2-1
v_gene: TRBV9
abundance: many
CDR3aa: CASSPGEGALYNEQFF
CDR3nt: TGTGCCAGCAGCCCGGGGGAGGGGGCTCTCTACAATGAGCAGTTCTTC

d_gene: .
j_gene: TRBJ2-1
v_gene: TRBV7-2
abundance: few
CDR3aa: CASSGITSSYNEQFF
CDR3nt: TGTGCCAGCAGCGGAATCACGAGCTCCTACAATGAGCAGTTCTTC

d_gene: TRBD2
j_gene: TRBJ2-3
v_gene: TRBV15
abundance: .
CDR3aa: CATSLGGGTDTQYF
CDR3nt: TGTGCCACCAGCCTCGGGGGGGGCACAGATACGCAGTATTTT

d_gene: TRBD1
j_gene: TRBJ1-1
v_gene: TRBV6-6
abundance: few
CDR3aa: CASRTGQGGVAFF
CDR3nt: TGTGCCAGCAGAACCGGACAGGGGGGCGTAGCTTTCTTT

d_gene: TRBD2
j_gene: TRBJ2-1
v_gene: TRBV4-2
abundance: .
CDR3aa: CASSHSGGNSYNEQFF
CDR3nt: TGTGCCAGCAGCCATAGCGGGGGGAACTCCTACAATGAGCAGTTCTTC

d_gene: .
j_gene: TRBJ1-1
v_gene: TRBV11-2
abundance: .
CDR3aa: CASSAIQGKGTEAFF
CDR3nt: TGTGCCAGCAGCGCAATACAGGGTAAGGGGACTGAAGCTTTCTTT

d_gene: .
j_gene: TRBJ2-3
v_gene: TRBV7-3
abundance: .
CDR3aa: CASSLISNRGDTQYF
CDR3nt: TGTGCCAGCAGCTTAATATCAAATCGTGGAGATACGCAGTATTTT

d_gene: .
j_gene: TRBJ1-2
v_gene: TRBV20-1
abundance: .
CDR3aa: CSASPVGVGNYGYTF
CDR3nt: TGCAGTGCTAGCCCCGTCGGGGTAGGAAACTATGGCTACACCTTC

d_gene: TRBD1
j_gene: TRBJ2-3
v_gene: TRBV4-1
abundance: few
CDR3aa: CASSQDPRGLSDTQYF
CDR3nt: TGCGCCAGCAGCCAAGACCCCAGGGGGCTGTCAGATACGCAGTATTTT

d_gene: .
j_gene: TRBJ1-2
v_gene: TRBV6-6
abundance: .
CDR3aa: CASSYSTGYSGLNYGYTF
CDR3nt: TGTGCCAGCAGTTACTCGACCGGTTATTCAGGGTTGAACTATGGCTACACCTTC

d_gene: TRBD2
j_gene: TRBJ2-4
v_gene: TRBV7-9
abundance: few
CDR3aa: CASSLELAGAQRYF
CDR3nt: TGTGCCAGCAGCTTAGAGCTAGCGGGGGCCCAAAGGTACTTC

d_gene: TRBD1
j_gene: TRBJ1-2
v_gene: TRBV5-8
abundance: .
CDR3aa: CASSRRTGVHGYTF
CDR3nt: TGTGCCAGCAGCCGAAGGACAGGCGTTCATGGCTACACCTTC